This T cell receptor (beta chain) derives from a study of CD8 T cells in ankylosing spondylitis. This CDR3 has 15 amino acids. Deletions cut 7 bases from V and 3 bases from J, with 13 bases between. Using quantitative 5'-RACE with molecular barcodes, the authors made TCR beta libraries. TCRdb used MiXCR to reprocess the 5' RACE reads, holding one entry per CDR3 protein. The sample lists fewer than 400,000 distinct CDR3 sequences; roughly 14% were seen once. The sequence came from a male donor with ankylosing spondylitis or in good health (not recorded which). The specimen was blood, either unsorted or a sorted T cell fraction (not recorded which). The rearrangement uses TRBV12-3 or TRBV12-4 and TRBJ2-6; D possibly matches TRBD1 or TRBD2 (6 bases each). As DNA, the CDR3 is TGTGCCAGCACAGTCCGGGGGCTTGGGGCCAACGTCCTGACTTTC. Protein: CASTVRGLGANVLTF.